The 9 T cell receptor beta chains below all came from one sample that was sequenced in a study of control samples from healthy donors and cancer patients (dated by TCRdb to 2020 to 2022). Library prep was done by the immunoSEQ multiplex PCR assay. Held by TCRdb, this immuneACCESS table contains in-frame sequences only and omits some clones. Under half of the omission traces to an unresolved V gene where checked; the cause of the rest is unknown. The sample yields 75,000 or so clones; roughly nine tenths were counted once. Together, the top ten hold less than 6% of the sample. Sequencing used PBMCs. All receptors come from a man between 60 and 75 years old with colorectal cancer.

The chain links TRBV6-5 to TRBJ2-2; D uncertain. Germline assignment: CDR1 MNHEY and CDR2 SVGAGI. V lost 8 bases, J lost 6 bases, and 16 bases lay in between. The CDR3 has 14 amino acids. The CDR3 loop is CASLLRAPPGELFF. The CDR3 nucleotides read TGTGCCAGCTTACTCCGGGCCCCACCCGGGGAGCTGTTTTTT.

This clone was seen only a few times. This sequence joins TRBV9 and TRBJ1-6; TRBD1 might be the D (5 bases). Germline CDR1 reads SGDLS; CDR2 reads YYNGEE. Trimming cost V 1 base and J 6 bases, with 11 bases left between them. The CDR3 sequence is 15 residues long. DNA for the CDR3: TGTGCCAGCAGCGTATCGGGGGGGAGTAATTCACCCCTCCACTTT. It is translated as CASSVSGGSNSPLHF.

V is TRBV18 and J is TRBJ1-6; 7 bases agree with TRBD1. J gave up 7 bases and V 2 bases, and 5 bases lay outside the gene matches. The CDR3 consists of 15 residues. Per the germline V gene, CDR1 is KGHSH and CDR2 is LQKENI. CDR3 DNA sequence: TGTGCCAGCTCACCAGGGACAGCACGGAATTCACCCCTCCACTTT. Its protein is CASSPGTARNSPLHF.

The CDR3 sequence: CASSGAGQETQYF. The CDR3 region has the DNA TGTGCCAGCAGCGGTGCGGGTCAAGAGACCCAGTACTTC. The genes are TRBV7-3 and TRBJ2-5; D is perhaps TRBD2 (5 bases). Germline V lookup: CDR1 SGHTA, CDR2 FQGTGA. V dropped 5 bases and J dropped 2 bases, with 9 bases sitting between them. This CDR3 region has 13 residues.

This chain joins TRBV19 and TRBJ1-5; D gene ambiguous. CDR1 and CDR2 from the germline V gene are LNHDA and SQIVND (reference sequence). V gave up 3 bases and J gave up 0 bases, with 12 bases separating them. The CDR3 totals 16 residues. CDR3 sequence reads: CASSIAPLYSNQPQHF. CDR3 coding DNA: TGTGCCAGTAGTATCGCCCCCCTTTATAGCAATCAGCCCCAGCATTTT.

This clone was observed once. CDR3 sequence reads: CASYPGGVNSGTQYF. The CDR3 DNA sequence: TGTGCCAGCTACCCGGGGGGGGTTAATTCGGGTACGCAGTATTTT. The chain joins TRBV7-2 to TRBJ2-3; 8 bases are a match to TRBD2. The CDR3 has 15 amino acids. After removal of 8 bases from V and 8 bases from J, the junction contained 15 bases not matched to a gene. Per germline, CDR1 SGHTA and CDR2 FQGNSA.

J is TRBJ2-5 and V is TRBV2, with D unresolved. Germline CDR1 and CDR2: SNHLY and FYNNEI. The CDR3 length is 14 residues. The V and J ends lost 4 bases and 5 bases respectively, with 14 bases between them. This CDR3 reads CASSVGTRRETQYF. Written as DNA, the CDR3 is TGTGCCAGCAGTGTGGGAACCCGGCGGGAGACCCAGTACTTC.

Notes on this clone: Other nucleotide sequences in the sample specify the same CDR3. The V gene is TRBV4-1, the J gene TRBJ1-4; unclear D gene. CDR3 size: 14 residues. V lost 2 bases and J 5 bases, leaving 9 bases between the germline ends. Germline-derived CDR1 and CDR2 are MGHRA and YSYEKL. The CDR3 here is CASSQYGSNEKLFF. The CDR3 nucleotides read TGCGCCAGCAGCCAATATGGGTCAAATGAAAAACTGTTTTTT.

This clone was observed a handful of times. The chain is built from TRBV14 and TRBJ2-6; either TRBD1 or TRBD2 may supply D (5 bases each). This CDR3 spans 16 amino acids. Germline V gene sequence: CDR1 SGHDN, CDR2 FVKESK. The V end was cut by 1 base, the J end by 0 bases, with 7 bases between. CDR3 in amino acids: CASSQGGFSGANVLTF. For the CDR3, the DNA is TGTGCCAGCAGCCAAGGGGGGTTCTCTGGGGCCAACGTCCTGACTTTC.